This TCR beta chain came from a study of T cell responses to AZD1222 COVID-19 vaccine. Study-level findings and limits: AZD1222 recipients seropositive at baseline numbered only five to seven. Once two AZD1222 doses were given, Spike-specific TCR breadth and depth went up.

Germline V gives CDR1 SGDLS, CDR2 YYNGEE. V was shortened by 1 base and J by 3 bases, with 20 bases between the two germline ends. The CDR3 length is 18 residues. Comments on this clone: Its target is unknown.

Pooled together were second doses at about 4 or about 12 weeks. The table came from immunoSEQ multiplex PCR; TCRdb's copy has only in-frame clones and leaves some out. The sample gives some 110,000 clones, 70% to 90% of which show up once; around 17% is in the top ten. Sequencing used peripheral blood, obtained 28 days after the second AZD1222 dose. This sequence was found in an adult who received the AZD1222 COVID-19 vaccine. This chain connects TRBV9 to TRBJ1-5; TRBD1 might be the D (5 bases). The CDR3 reads CASSVSRPAWTNNQPQHF. CDR3 in DNA: TGTGCCAGCAGCGTATCTCGGCCCGCATGGACAAACAATCAGCCCCAGCATTTT. The full variable domain, with the rest looked up from reference TRBV9 and TRBJ1-5, is DSGVTQTPKHLITATGQRVTLRCSPRSGDLSVYWYQQSLDQGLQFLIQYYNGEERAKGNILERFSAQQFPDLHSELNLSSLELGDSALYFCASSVSRPAWTNNQPQHFGDGTRLSIL.